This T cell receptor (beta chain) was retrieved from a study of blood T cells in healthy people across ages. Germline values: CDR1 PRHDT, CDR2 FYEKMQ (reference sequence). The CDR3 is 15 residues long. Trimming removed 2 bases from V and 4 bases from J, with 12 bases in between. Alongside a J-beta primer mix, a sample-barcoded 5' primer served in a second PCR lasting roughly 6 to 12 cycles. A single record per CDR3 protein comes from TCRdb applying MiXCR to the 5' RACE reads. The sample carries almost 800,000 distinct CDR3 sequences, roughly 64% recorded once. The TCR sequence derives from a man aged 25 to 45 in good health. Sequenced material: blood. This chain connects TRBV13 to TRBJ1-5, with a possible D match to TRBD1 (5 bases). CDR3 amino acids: CASSLSQGINQPQHF. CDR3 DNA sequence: TGTGCCAGCAGCTTAAGTCAGGGTATAAATCAGCCCCAGCATTTT.